This TCR beta chain was sequenced for a study of early T cells in non-severe SARS-CoV-2 infection. V gave up 7 bases and J gave up 10 bases; unmatched junction bases: 15. The CDR3 has 15 amino acids. Germline V lookup: CDR1 SGHTA, CDR2 FQGNSA. TCRdb reprocessed the 5' RACE reads with MiXCR, giving one entry per CDR3 protein. The table has fewer than 40,000 distinct CDR3 sequences, roughly 5% seen once. This clonotype was recorded many times. The sample comprised whole blood. The TCR comes from an adult who was a healthcare worker with PCR-confirmed SARS-CoV-2 infection or an uninfected control (not recorded which). V and J are TRBV7-2 and TRBJ2-1, with 8 bases fitting TRBD2. CDR3 residues: CASTQQSGGPREQFF. In DNA, the CDR3 is TGTGCCAGCACCCAGCAGAGCGGGGGCCCTAGGGAGCAGTTCTTC.